These 28 T cell receptor beta chains originate from one sample sequenced in a study of T cell clonality in common variable immunodeficiency. TCRdb keeps only in-frame clones here, not all; method: immunoSEQ multiplex PCR. The sample presents some 60,000 clones, none singletons. Specimen: peripheral blood mononuclear cells. These TCRs come from a person aged 18 to 70 in good health.

This clone was found many times. The read terminates 3 residues ahead of where the CDR3 ends, so the germline J gene completes it. The chain joins TRBV5-5 to TRBJ1-1; 9 bases are shared with TRBD1. Germline CDR1 reads SGHKS; CDR2 reads YYEKEE (reference sequence). The CDR3 consists of 12 residues. The sequenced part of the CDR3 DNA is TGTGCCAGCAGCCCCCCGGGACAGGGA. This translates into CASSPPGQG. The CDR3 reads in full as CASSPPGQGAFF.

This clone has a count of ten or more. Read data end 3 residues before the CDR3 end; the end is taken from the germline J gene. J is TRBJ1-2 and V is TRBV20-1; a possible D gene is TRBD1 (6 bases). The length of the CDR3 is 10 residues. The V gene's germline CDR1 is DFQATT and CDR2 SNEGSKA (reference sequence). The V end lost 7 bases, the J end lost 6 bases, and 9 bases lay between the germline ends. The sequenced CDR3 bases are TGCAGTGGGCAGGGGAATGGC. It specifies CSGQGNG. Given in full, the CDR3 is CSGQGNGYTF.

Ten or more counts support this clone. With the read ending 3 residues before the CDR3 end, the germline J gene is used to fill in that end. The chain joins TRBV10-3 to TRBJ1-3; possible D gene TRBD1, 6 bases. CDR1 and CDR2 (germline): ENHRY, SYGVKD. V was pared by 4 bases and J by 2 bases, with 21 bases between. There are 18 residues in the CDR3. The DNA read from the CDR3 is TGTGCCATCAGTGGGCCGCGAATCTCAGGGGATCCTGGAAACACC. This sequence encodes CAISGPRISGDPGNT. The whole CDR3 reads CAISGPRISGDPGNTIYF.

Ten or more counts support this clone. Sequencing ends 3 residues short of the CDR3 end; the germline J gene provides the rest. The chain carries TRBV5-4 and TRBJ2-3; 10 bases are shared with TRBD1. After removal of 5 bases from V and 6 bases from J, the junction contained 9 bases not matched to a gene. This CDR3 is 15 amino acids long. CDR1 is SGHNT, CDR2 YYREEE, per germline (reference sequence). The sequenced part of the CDR3 DNA is TGTGCCAGCAGTCCCGGGGACAGGGGTTTGGATACG. As protein: CASSPGDRGLDT. The whole CDR3 is CASSPGDRGLDTQYF.

This clone has at least ten counts. The sequenced CDR3 bases are TGCAGTGCTAGTTTCCAGTACAATGAG. The encoded protein is CSASFQYNE. The full CDR3 reads CSASFQYNEQFF. The J gene is TRBJ2-1, the V gene TRBV20-1, with D hard to call. Read coverage stops 3 residues before the CDR3 terminus; the germline J gene supplies the remainder. CDR3 length equals 12 residues. V was clipped by 3 bases and J by 4 bases, with 7 bases between them. CDR1 is DFQATT and CDR2 is SNEGSKA in the germline V gene (reference sequence).

This clone was found many times. The read ends 3 residues before the CDR3 terminus; that terminus is restored from the germline J gene. The chain is built from TRBV2 and TRBJ2-7; D unresolved. Trimming shortened V by 6 bases and J by 5 bases, and 14 bases separated the two germline ends. Per the germline V gene, CDR1 is SNHLY and CDR2 is FYNNEI. CDR3 length: 13 residues. The CDR3 protein is CASSRITVNEQYF. CDR3 DNA (partial): TGTGCCAGCAGCAGGATTACGGTGAACGAG.

At least ten counts were recorded for this clone. The read is 3 residues too short to cover the CDR3 end, so that end is filled in from the germline J gene. The chain recombines TRBV7-3 with TRBJ2-3; TRBD2 might be the D (6 bases). This CDR3 has 14 residues. In germline, CDR1 is SGHTA, CDR2 FQGTGA. V lost 5 bases and J 1 base, leaving 10 bases between the germline ends. The CDR3 bases that were read are TGTGCCAGCAGCGGAGGGTTTGGCACAGATACG. Its translation is CASSGGFGTDT. The complete CDR3 sequence is CASSGGFGTDTQYF.

Ten or more counts support this clone. Read data end 3 residues before the CDR3 end; the end is taken from the germline J gene. The chain combines TRBV19 with TRBJ2-5; weak D call: TRBD1 (6 bases). This CDR3 contains 14 residues. V was shortened by 5 bases and J by 1 base, with 11 bases between the two germline ends. Germline CDR1 LNHDA, CDR2 SQIVND (reference sequence). CDR3 DNA, as far as it was read: TGTGCCAGTAGTCCACTGGGGGCCCAAGAGACC. Amino acid sequence: CASSPLGAQET. Given in full, the CDR3 is CASSPLGAQETQYF.

This clone was observed at least ten times. From the germline J gene comes the end of the CDR3, since the read stops 3 residues before it. The genes are TRBV7-3 and TRBJ2-2, with 12 bases that match TRBD2. The V gene end was trimmed by 5 bases and the J gene end by 6 bases; junction bases not matched to a gene: 10. Germline-derived CDR1 and CDR2 are SGHTA and FQGTGA. The CDR3 is 17 residues long. The covered CDR3 bases are TGTGCCAGCAGCAACCCCTGGGGACTAGCGGGTCCCGGGGAG. Its protein product is CASSNPWGLAGPGE. The full CDR3 sequence reads CASSNPWGLAGPGELFF.

Ten or more counts support this clone. Read sequence stops 3 residues before the CDR3 end, and the germline J gene provides the missing end. V gene TRBV19 combines with J gene TRBJ1-1, with D perhaps matching TRBD1 (5 bases). Germline-derived CDR1 and CDR2 are LNHDA and SQIVND (reference sequence). This CDR3 spans 14 amino acids. Trimming cost V 7 bases and J 1 base, with 13 bases left between them. The CDR3 loop is CASMAGSRNTEAFF. The DNA read from the CDR3 is TGTGCCAGTATGGCAGGGAGCCGGAACACTGAA.

This clone was seen at least ten times. The CDR3 end lies 3 residues beyond the end of the read and is filled in from the germline J gene. The chain employs TRBV10-3 and TRBJ2-2; D ambiguous. The V gene lost 2 bases and the J gene lost 4 bases, with 5 bases spanning the gap. Germline-derived CDR1 and CDR2 are ENHRY and SYGVKD. The CDR3 is 13 amino acids. Partial CDR3 DNA: TGTGCCATCAGTGAGGGCGGCACCGGGGAG. Protein sequence: CAISEGGTGE. From start to end, the CDR3 is CAISEGGTGELFF.

The table lists this clone with many counts. The sequenced fragment ends 3 residues before the CDR3 boundary, so the rest is inferred from the germline J gene. The rearrangement links TRBV10-3 to TRBJ2-4, with a weak D call TRBD1 (6 bases). The CDR3 covers 16 residues. The germline gives CDR1 ENHRY, CDR2 SYGVKD. V lost 0 bases and J 4 bases, leaving 13 bases between the germline ends. The part of the CDR3 DNA that was read is TGTGCCATCAGTGAGTCGACTCGGACAGATAAAAACATT. Translated, it gives CAISESTRTDKNI. The whole CDR3 sequence reads CAISESTRTDKNIQYF.

This clone was counted ten times or more. The read finishes 3 residues shy of the CDR3 end, and the germline J gene is used to complete it. The genes are TRBV4-1 and TRBJ2-7; 9 nucleotides align to TRBD1. Trimming took 0 bases from V and 0 from J; bases not matched to a gene: 3. Germline-derived CDR1 and CDR2 are MGHRA and YSYEKL. This CDR3 has 16 amino acids. The CDR3 DNA, read in part, is TGCGCCAGCAGCCAAGACGCGGGACAGGGCTCCTACGAG. It specifies CASSQDAGQGSYE. The whole CDR3 region reads CASSQDAGQGSYEQYF.

This clone was picked up many times. CDR3 sequence reads: CASSTSGRPNYGYTF. CDR3 DNA (partial): TGTGCCAGTAGTACCTCAGGGAGGCCTAACTATGGC. This sequence joins TRBV19 and TRBJ1-2; D might be TRBD1 (5 bases). The read ends 3 residues shy of where the CDR3 ends; the end is completed using the germline J gene. The germline V gene has CDR1 LNHDA and CDR2 SQIVND (reference sequence). This CDR3 is built from 15 residues. Trimming left V 4 bases short and J 0 bases short, with 12 bases between.

The sample holds many counts of this clone. The observed sequence ends 3 residues before the CDR3 terminus, with the missing tail filled in from the germline J gene. The V and J genes are TRBV19 and TRBJ2-7; 8 bases are shared with TRBD1. Losses at the gene ends were 6 bases for V and 3 bases for J; bases not matched to a gene: 4. CDR1 LNHDA and CDR2 SQIVND come from the germline V gene (reference sequence). The CDR3 is made up of 13 amino acids. CDR3 DNA (partial): TGTGCCAGTAGCAACAGGGGGGACTACGAG. Its translation is CASSNRGDYE. The entire CDR3 protein reads CASSNRGDYEQYF.

This clone was counted ten times or more. The sequence runs out 3 residues before the end of the CDR3; the remainder is reconstructed from the germline J gene. The gene calls are TRBV18 and TRBJ2-7; no reliable D call. The germline V and J ends were trimmed by 3 bases and 2 bases, with 11 bases remaining between them. This CDR3 has 14 amino acids. In germline, CDR1 is KGHSH, CDR2 LQKENI. CDR3 bases read: TGTGCCAGCTCACCCCTTGGCACCACCTACGAG. As protein: CASSPLGTTYE. Given in full, the CDR3 is CASSPLGTTYEQYF.

Comments on this clone: The DNA ends 3 residues before the CDR3 does, and the rest of the CDR3 is filled in from the germline J gene. The V and J genes are TRBV2 and TRBJ2-7; a weak D match, TRBD1 (6 bases). The CDR3 is 14 amino acids. In germline, CDR1 is SNHLY, CDR2 FYNNEI. V shed 3 bases and J shed 2 bases, with 11 bases lying between them. The CDR3 loop is CASSELTGTYEQYF. The sequenced part of the CDR3 DNA is TGTGCCAGCAGTGAGCTGACAGGTACCTACGAG.

This clone showed up many times. The read stops 3 residues short of the end of the CDR3; the missing end is completed from the germline J gene. The gene calls are TRBV28 and TRBJ1-2; 7 bases are a match to TRBD1. This CDR3 comprises 16 residues. Germline V gene lookup returns CDR1 MDHEN and CDR2 SYDVKM. V shed 6 bases and J 1 base; nucleotides not matched to a gene: 11. The CDR3: CASRLTGVGFNYGYTF. The covered CDR3 bases are TGTGCCAGCAGATTAACAGGGGTGGGATTTAACTATGGC.

This clone was found many times. The CDR3 end lies 3 residues beyond the end of the read and is filled in from the germline J gene. J is TRBJ1-2 and V is TRBV28; the D gene is possibly TRBD1 (6 bases). The CDR3 totals 14 residues. The germline CDR1 and CDR2 sequences are MDHEN and SYDVKM. Between the trimmed V and J ends, which lost 2 bases and 2 bases, there was a span of 9 bases. The CDR3 loop is CASSLGQQNYGYTF. The DNA read from the CDR3 is TGTGCCAGCAGTTTAGGACAGCAGAACTATGGC.

This clone has ten or more counts. The read terminates 3 residues ahead of where the CDR3 ends, so the germline J gene completes it. This chain links TRBV20-1 with TRBJ2-5; 11 bases agree with TRBD2. The CDR3 is 15 amino acids. Germline CDR1 is DFQATT and CDR2 is SNEGSKA (reference sequence). Trimming removed 4 bases from V and 0 bases from J; junction bases left unmatched: 4. CDR3 sequence reads: CSAIGTSGNQETQYF. The CDR3 bases that were read are TGCAGTGCTATCGGGACTAGCGGAAACCAAGAGACC.

This clone was seen ten or more times. The CDR3 bases that were read are TGTGCCAGCAGTTTTAGGATCGGGACAGGGTATTCCTACAATGAG. Its translation is CASSFRIGTGYSYNE. The full-length CDR3 reads as CASSFRIGTGYSYNEQFF. The chain employs TRBV28 and TRBJ2-1, with TRBD1 matching over 9 bases. From the germline J gene comes the end of the CDR3, since the read stops 3 residues before it. In germline, CDR1 is MDHEN, CDR2 SYDVKM. The CDR3 sequence is 18 residues long. The trim removed 3 bases at V and 1 base at J, leaving 10 bases unmatched.

This clone was observed many times. The CDR3 end is not reached by the read, which stops 3 residues before it; the germline J gene fills it in. The sample contains more than one DNA sequence encoding this CDR3. The chain carries TRBV5-1 and TRBJ2-5; 8 bases match TRBD1. CDR1 SGHRS and CDR2 YFSETQ come from the germline V gene. V gave up 4 bases and J gave up 2 bases; unmatched junction bases: 7. The CDR3 consists of 15 residues. The sequenced CDR3 bases are TGCGCCAGCAGCCCGGACAGGGTAGGGCAAGAGACC. It specifies CASSPDRVGQET. Given in full, the CDR3 is CASSPDRVGQETQYF. The entire variable domain, with the rest obtained from reference TRBV5-1 and TRBJ2-5, is as follows: KAGVTQTPRYLIKTRGQQVTLSCSPISGHRSVSWYQQTPGQGLQFLFEYFSETQRNKGNFPGRFSGRQFSNSRSEMNVSTLELGDSALYLCASSPDRVGQETQYFGPGTRLLVL.

Many counts were recorded for this clone. The read finishes 3 residues shy of the CDR3 end, and the germline J gene is used to complete it. This chain joins TRBV20-1 and TRBJ1-2; TRBD1 aligns across 7 bases. Germline CDR1 reads DFQATT; CDR2 reads SNEGSKA (reference sequence). The CDR3 consists of 12 residues. The CDR3 sequence is CSATTGVEGYTF. The part of the CDR3 DNA that was read is TGCAGTGCAACAACAGGGGTGGAAGGC.

This clone was detected ten times or more. The DNA read from the CDR3 is TGTGCCACCAGTGTAGGGACAGGTCCAAATTCACCC. It yields the protein CATSVGTGPNSP. The CDR3, in full, reads CATSVGTGPNSPLHF. The genes are TRBV24-1 and TRBJ1-6; 8 bases match TRBD1. The CDR3 end lies 3 residues beyond the end of the read and is filled in from the germline J gene. The CDR3 has 15 amino acids. From germline, CDR1 is KGHDR and CDR2 SFDVKD. With 5 bases clipped from V and 7 bases from J, the junction kept 6 bases outside the gene matches.

This clone was seen ten or more times. The read gets to within 3 residues of the CDR3 end, and the germline J gene fills in the rest. The rearrangement joins TRBV5-4 to TRBJ2-3, with TRBD1 matching over 9 bases. This CDR3 is 15 amino acids long. Germline V CDR1 and CDR2: SGHNT, YYREEE (reference sequence). Trimming took 3 bases from V and 2 from J; bases not matched to a gene: 4. CDR3 DNA (partial): TGTGCCAGCAGCTCCGACAGGGGGACCACAGATACG. Protein product: CASSSDRGTTDT. The full CDR3 protein reads CASSSDRGTTDTQYF.

This clone appeared many times. The observed sequence ends 3 residues before the CDR3 terminus, with the missing tail filled in from the germline J gene. The gene calls are TRBV7-2 and TRBJ1-1; no clear D. V lost 2 bases and J lost 4, with 8 bases in between. Germline CDR1 reads SGHTA; CDR2 reads FQGNSA. The CDR3 loop spans 13 amino acids. The part of the CDR3 DNA that was read is TGTGCCAGCAGCTTAAGCGTAGCCACTGAA. It is translated as CASSLSVATE. The whole CDR3 sequence is CASSLSVATEAFF.

The sample holds many counts of this clone. The read ends 3 residues early relative to the CDR3; the germline J gene fills the gap. The chain recombines TRBV12-5 with TRBJ1-5; no firm D call. Deletions cut 0 bases from V and 0 bases from J, with 15 bases between. Germline V gives CDR1 LGHNT, CDR2 FRNRAP. CDR3 length equals 18 residues. CDR3 bases read: TGTGCTAGTGGTTTGGTAGCGATAGGCGGGCATAGCAATCAGCCC. Residues: CASGLVAIGGHSNQP. The entire CDR3 reads CASGLVAIGGHSNQPQHF.

This clone was observed at least ten times. Read data end 3 residues before the CDR3 end; the end is taken from the germline J gene. V gene TRBV4-2 combines with J gene TRBJ2-4; 7 nucleotides align to TRBD2. With 1 base clipped from V and 7 bases from J, the junction kept 4 bases outside the gene matches. This CDR3 spans 14 amino acids. CDR1 and CDR2 from the germline V gene are LGHNA and YNFKEQ. Incomplete CDR3 DNA: TGTGCCAGCAGCCAAGTCGGACTAGACAACATT. Its protein product is CASSQVGLDNI. The full CDR3 sequence reads CASSQVGLDNIQYF.